The 23 T cell receptor beta chains given below trace back to one sample, sequenced in a study of T cells in localized non-small cell lung cancer. The assay was immunoSEQ multiplex PCR, and TCRdb's table has in-frame clones only and misses some. The sample holds over 50,000 clones, approximately 88% seen once. Sequencing was performed on peripheral blood mononuclear cells, taken before any cancer treatment. These receptors came from a man between 40 and 75 years old with stage III lung adenocarcinoma.

This chain links TRBV2 with TRBJ1-1; TRBD1 matches 10 bases. Germline V gene data show CDR1 as SNHLY and CDR2 as FYNNEI. The CDR3 sequence is 14 residues long. With 6 bases clipped from V and 5 bases from J, the junction kept 6 bases outside the gene matches. CDR3 nucleotides: TGTGCCAGCAGAGGACAGGGGGAGTATACTGAAGCTTTCTTT. The encoded protein is CASRGQGEYTEAFF.

The rearrangement links TRBV5-1 to TRBJ2-2, with TRBD2 matching over 8 bases. CDR3 length: 15 amino acids. V dropped 4 bases and J dropped 4; count of bases not matched to a gene: 6. Germline CDR1 is SGHRS and CDR2 is YFSETQ. The CDR3 protein is CASSVSGGTTGELFF. For the CDR3, the DNA is TGCGCCAGCAGCGTAAGCGGGGGTACCACCGGGGAGCTGTTTTTT.

The chain carries TRBV19 and TRBJ2-2; a weak D match, TRBD1 (5 bases). The CDR3 runs to 14 residues. V shed 3 bases and J shed 6 bases, with 11 bases lying between them. From germline, CDR1 is LNHDA and CDR2 SQIVND (reference sequence). The DNA for the CDR3 is TGTGCCAGTAGTATCAGGGTAGAAGCCGGGGAGCTGTTTTTT. Its protein is CASSIRVEAGELFF.

This chain uses TRBV4-3 with TRBJ1-4, with D hard to call. Trimming stripped 4 bases from V and 7 bases from J, with 10 bases between. Germline-derived CDR1 and CDR2 are LGHNA and YSLEER. The CDR3 totals 13 residues. CDR3 DNA sequence: TGCGCCAGCAGCCCCGGGGAGGGTGAAAAACTGTTTTTT. Translating it yields CASSPGEGEKLFF.

CDR3 DNA: TGTGCCACCAGCTCATATTTCCCCCGGACTGAAGCTTTCTTT. It encodes CATSSYFPRTEAFF. The chain couples TRBV15 to TRBJ1-1; D uncertain. V was pared by 5 bases and J by 5 bases, with 15 bases between. Germline V CDR1 and CDR2: LNHNV, YYDKDF (reference sequence). The CDR3 sequence is 14 residues long.

The chain combines TRBV11-2 with TRBJ2-1; possibly TRBD1 or TRBD2 for D (5 bases each). Germline V gene data show CDR1 as SGHAT and CDR2 as FQNNGV. Trimming cost V 1 base and J 9 bases, with 7 bases left between them. This CDR3 contains 12 residues. CDR3 in amino acids: CASSLGGREQFF. The CDR3 region has the DNA TGTGCCAGCAGCTTAGGGGGACGTGAGCAGTTCTTC.

This clone was seen a single time. The chain employs TRBV6-6 and TRBJ2-1; D unclear. The V gene lost 6 bases and the J gene lost 9 bases, with 12 bases spanning the gap. The germline gives CDR1 MNHNY, CDR2 SVGAGI (reference sequence). CDR3 length: 12 amino acids. The CDR3 spells CASSPAGSEQFF. The DNA of the CDR3 is TGTGCCAGCAGCCCGGCTGGAAGTGAGCAGTTCTTC.

This clone was seen repeatedly, ten times or more. This CDR3 is CSVASDSAYEQYF. The CDR3 DNA sequence: TGCAGCGTTGCGTCGGACAGTGCCTACGAGCAGTACTTC. The chain is built from TRBV29-1 and TRBJ2-7; maybe TRBD1 (6 bases). This CDR3 has 13 residues. Trimming left V 4 bases short and J 2 bases short, with 12 bases between. Germline CDR1 reads SQVTM; CDR2 reads ANQGSEA.

The CDR3 here is CASSLAGNYEQYF. The CDR3 nucleotides are TGTGCCAGCAGTCTAGCGGGAAACTACGAGCAGTACTTC. The chain carries TRBV7-3 and TRBJ2-7, with TRBD2 matching over 9 bases. Germline V lookup: CDR1 SGHTA, CDR2 FQGTGA. This CDR3 comprises 13 residues. V lost 6 bases to trimming and J lost 3 bases; unmatched junction nucleotides: 3.

Only a few counts were recorded for this clone. J is TRBJ2-7 and V is TRBV5-6; 7 bases agree with TRBD2. J lost 0 bases, V lost 4 bases, and 10 bases had no gene match. The CDR3 has 16 residues. Germline CDR1 reads SGHDT; CDR2 reads YYEEEE. The CDR3 region has the DNA TGTGCCAGCAGCCCCCGGTTTGGGACTAACTCCTACGAGCAGTACTTC. Translating gives CASSPRFGTNSYEQYF.

This chain uses TRBV30 with TRBJ2-1; D is unclear. The CDR3 runs 14 residues. Germline CDR1 is GTSNPN and CDR2 is SVGIG (reference sequence). Trimming removed 3 bases at V and 0 bases at J, with 9 bases between. The CDR3 region is CAWRGMSSYNEQFF. The CDR3 nucleotides are TGTGCCTGGAGGGGGATGAGCTCCTACAATGAGCAGTTCTTC.

The chain has TRBV27 and TRBJ2-1; D is possibly TRBD1 or TRBD2 (5 bases each). The germline V gene encodes CDR1 MNHEY and CDR2 SMNVEV (reference sequence). With 2 bases removed from V and 5 bases from J, the gap between germline ends came to 10 bases. The CDR3 length is 14 residues. This CDR3 is CASSLGGVHNEQFF. CDR3 DNA: TGTGCCAGCAGTTTAGGGGGAGTCCACAATGAGCAGTTCTTC.

The V and J genes are TRBV6-4 and TRBJ2-7, with 9 bases lining up with TRBD1. The CDR3 covers 15 residues. Germline values: CDR1 MRHNA, CDR2 SNTAGT. J was trimmed by 3 bases and V by 4 bases; bases with no gene match: 7. Written as DNA, the CDR3 is TGTGCCAGCAGTGCCCCTCTGACAGGGGGCTACGAGCAGTACTTC. Its protein is CASSAPLTGGYEQYF.

This clone has just a few counts. The chain links TRBV5-1 to TRBJ1-2, with 11 bases identical to TRBD1. Trimming cost V 4 bases and J 8 bases; bases outside gene matches: 4. The CDR3 runs to 13 residues. CDR1 is SGHRS and CDR2 is YFSETQ in the germline V gene. CDR3 in DNA: TGCGCCAGCAGCCCGGGACAGGGGGAAGGCTACACCTTC. It specifies CASSPGQGEGYTF.

The CDR3, as DNA: TGTGCCAGCAGCTTAACTAGCGGGGTTGGCGGGGAGCTGTTTTTT. This sequence encodes CASSLTSGVGGELFF. The chain carries TRBV11-2 and TRBJ2-2; TRBD2 matches 10 bases. There are 15 residues in the CDR3. The germline V gene encodes CDR1 SGHAT and CDR2 FQNNGV. Trimming at V came to 2 bases and at J to 7 bases, leaving 4 bases not matched to a gene.

This chain joins TRBV9 and TRBJ1-1, with 7 bases aligning to TRBD1. The V segment lost 4 bases and the J segment 5 bases; nucleotides outside the gene matches: 2. CDR3 length equals 12 residues. The germline CDR1 and CDR2 sequences are SGDLS and YYNGEE. CDR3 residues: CASSTGETEAFF. Written as DNA, the CDR3 is TGTGCCAGCAGCACAGGGGAAACTGAAGCTTTCTTT.

The rearrangement joins TRBV19 to TRBJ1-2, with D perhaps TRBD1 (6 bases). Per germline, CDR1 LNHDA and CDR2 SQIVND (reference sequence). CDR3 length: 14 residues. The germline V and J ends were trimmed by 0 bases and 4 bases, with 9 bases remaining between them. This CDR3 is CASSIEGGFYGYTF. The DNA for the CDR3 is TGTGCCAGTAGTATAGAAGGGGGATTCTATGGCTACACCTTC.

This clone has just one count. The gene calls are TRBV18 and TRBJ2-7, with D perhaps TRBD1 or TRBD2 (5 bases each). Germline V gene sequence: CDR1 KGHSH, CDR2 LQKENI. The V gene lost 3 bases and the J gene lost 2 bases, with 11 bases spanning the gap. The CDR3 sequence is 14 residues long. CDR3 coding DNA: TGTGCCAGCTCACCGGGGACGGATACCTACGAGCAGTACTTC. Its protein is CASSPGTDTYEQYF. Full variable domain (missing parts from reference TRBV18 and TRBJ2-7): NAGVMQNPRHLVRRRGQEARLRCSPMKGHSHVYWYRQLPEEGLKFMVYLQKENIIDESGMPKERFSAEFPKEGPSILRIQQVVRGDSAAYFCASSPGTDTYEQYFGPGTRLTVT.

V usage is TRBV11-1 and J usage is TRBJ2-5; a possible D gene is TRBD2 (6 bases). This CDR3 comprises 15 residues. Germline CDR1 SGHAT, CDR2 FQDESV (reference sequence). Deletions cut 8 bases from V and 5 bases from J, with 21 bases between. CDR3 nucleotide sequence: TGTGCCAGCGGGCGGGGAAGGGCCGCGACGGAGACCCAGTACTTC. Translated: CASGRGRAATETQYF.

This chain links TRBV7-3 with TRBJ1-5; D gene uncertain. The CDR3 sequence is 16 residues long. V lost 7 bases and J lost 7, with 23 bases in between. Per germline, CDR1 SGHTA and CDR2 FQGTGA. The CDR3 nucleotides are TGTGCCAGCATAAGACCACACATAAATTTATTCCAGCCCCAGCATTTT. This sequence encodes CASIRPHINLFQPQHF.

The V gene is TRBV6-6, the J gene TRBJ2-1, with 12 bases matching TRBD2. This CDR3 comprises 15 residues. Germline assignment: CDR1 MNHNY and CDR2 SVGAGI (reference sequence). V lost 2 bases, J lost 7 bases, and 3 bases stayed unmatched. CDR3 DNA sequence: TGTGCCAGCAGTTACCCCGGACTAGCGGGAAATGAGCAGTTCTTC. Amino acid sequence: CASSYPGLAGNEQFF.

The chain joins TRBV30 to TRBJ2-1; D is uncertain. Germline V lookup: CDR1 GTSNPN, CDR2 SVGIG (reference sequence). The CDR3 totals 16 residues. Trimming pared 0 bases from V and 0 bases from J, leaving 12 bases between. CDR3 region: CAWSVGSQSSYNEQFF. The CDR3 nucleotides are TGTGCCTGGAGTGTAGGCTCGCAGAGCTCCTACAATGAGCAGTTCTTC.

In this sample, this clone turned up a few times. The chain joins TRBV5-1 to TRBJ1-5; D perhaps matches TRBD1 (6 bases). The germline V and J ends were trimmed by 0 bases and 7 bases, with 11 bases remaining between them. The CDR3 has 14 residues. Germline values: CDR1 SGHRS, CDR2 YFSETQ. The CDR3 nucleotides are TGCGCCAGCAGCTTGGTTGGGGGCGGGCAGCCCCAGCATTTT. It translates to CASSLVGGGQPQHF.